This T cell receptor beta chain was recovered during a study of blood T cell repertoires in COVID-19. Germline loops: CDR1 GTSNPN, CDR2 SVGIG (reference sequence). V shed 3 bases, J shed 0 bases, and the junction held 7 bases outside the gene matches. The CDR3 has 16 residues. Under the authors' procedure: Researchers report that nucleated cell counts were estimated from reference gene primer amplification. TCRdb's table, derived via immunoSEQ multiplex PCR, lists solely in-frame clones and lacks some. V, J and clone size reflect that table, while D and trimming were determined from the DNA. In the table there are roughly 29,000 clones, roughly 84% of which are singletons.

Sequenced sample: peripheral blood. The sequence was collected from a man between 65 and 85 years old with active COVID-19. The chain is built from TRBV30 and TRBJ2-2, with 7 bases that match TRBD1. CDR3 DNA: TGTGCCTGGAGCGATACCGGGACAGCGAACACCGGGGAGCTGTTTTTT. It translates to CAWSDTGTANTGELFF. Together with reference TRBV30 and TRBJ2-2, the CDR3 gives the full variable domain: SQTIHQWPATLVQPVGSPLSLECTVEGTSNPNLYWYRQAAGRGLQLLFYSVGIGQISSEVPQNLSASRPQDRQFILSSKKLLLSDSGFYLCAWSDTGTANTGELFFGEGSRLTVL.